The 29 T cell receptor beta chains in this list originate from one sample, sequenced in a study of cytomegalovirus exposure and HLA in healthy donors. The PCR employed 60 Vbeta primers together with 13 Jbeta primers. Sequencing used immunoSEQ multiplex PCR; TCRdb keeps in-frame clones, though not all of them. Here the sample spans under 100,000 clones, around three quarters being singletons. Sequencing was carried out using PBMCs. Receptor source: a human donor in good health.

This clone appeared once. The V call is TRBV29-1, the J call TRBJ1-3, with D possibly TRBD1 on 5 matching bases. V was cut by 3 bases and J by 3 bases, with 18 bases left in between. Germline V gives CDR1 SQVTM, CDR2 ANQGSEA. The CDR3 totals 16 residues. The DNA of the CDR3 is TGCAGCGTTGAGTGGCAGGGTCGCCAGCGTGGAAACACCATATATTTT. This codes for CSVEWQGRQRGNTIYF.

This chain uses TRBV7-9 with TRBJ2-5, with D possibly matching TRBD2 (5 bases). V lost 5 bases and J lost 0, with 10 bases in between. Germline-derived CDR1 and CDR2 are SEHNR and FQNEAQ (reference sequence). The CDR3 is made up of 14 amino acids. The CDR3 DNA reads TGTGCCAGCAGCCAACAGCGGTACCAAGAGACCCAGTACTTC. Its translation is CASSQQRYQETQYF.

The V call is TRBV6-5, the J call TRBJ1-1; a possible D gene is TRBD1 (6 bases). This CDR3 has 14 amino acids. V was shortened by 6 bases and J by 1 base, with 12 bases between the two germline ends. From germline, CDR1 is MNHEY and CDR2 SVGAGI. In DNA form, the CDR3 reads TGTGCCAGCAGAAAACTACAGGGGAACACTGAAGCTTTCTTT. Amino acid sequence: CASRKLQGNTEAFF.

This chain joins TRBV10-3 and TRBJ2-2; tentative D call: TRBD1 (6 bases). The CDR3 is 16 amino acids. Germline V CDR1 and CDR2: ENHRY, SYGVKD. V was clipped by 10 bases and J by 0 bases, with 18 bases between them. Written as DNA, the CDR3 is TGTGCCACCAACCATTTAGGACAGTCGAACACCGGGGAGCTGTTTTTT. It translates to CATNHLGQSNTGELFF.

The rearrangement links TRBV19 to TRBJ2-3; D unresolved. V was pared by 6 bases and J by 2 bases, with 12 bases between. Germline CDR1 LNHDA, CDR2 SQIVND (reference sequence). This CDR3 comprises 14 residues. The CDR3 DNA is TGTGCCAGTAGCCCACTCCTCCCCACAGATACGCAGTATTTT. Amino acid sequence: CASSPLLPTDTQYF.

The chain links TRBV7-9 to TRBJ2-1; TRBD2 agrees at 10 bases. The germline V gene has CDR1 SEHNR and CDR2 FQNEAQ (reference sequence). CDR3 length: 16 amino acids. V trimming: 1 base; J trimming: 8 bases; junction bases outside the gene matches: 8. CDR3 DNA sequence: TGTGCCAGCAGCTTAGTGGGGGGACTAGCGATTGATGAGCAGTTCTTC. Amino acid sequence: CASSLVGGLAIDEQFF. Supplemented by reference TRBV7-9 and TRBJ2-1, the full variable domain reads DTGVSQNPRHKITKRGQNVTFRCDPISEHNRLYWYRQTLGQGPEFLTYFQNEAQLEKSRLLSDRFSAERPKGSFSTLEIQRTEQGDSAMYLCASSLVGGLAIDEQFFGPGTRLTVL.

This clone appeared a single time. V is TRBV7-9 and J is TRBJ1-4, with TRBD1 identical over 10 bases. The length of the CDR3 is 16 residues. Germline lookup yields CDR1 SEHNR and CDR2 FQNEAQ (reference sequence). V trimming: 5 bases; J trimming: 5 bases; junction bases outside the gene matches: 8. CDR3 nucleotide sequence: TGTGCCAGCAGCCCGGGACAGGGGTTCGAAAATGAAAAACTGTTTTTT. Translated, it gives CASSPGQGFENEKLFF.

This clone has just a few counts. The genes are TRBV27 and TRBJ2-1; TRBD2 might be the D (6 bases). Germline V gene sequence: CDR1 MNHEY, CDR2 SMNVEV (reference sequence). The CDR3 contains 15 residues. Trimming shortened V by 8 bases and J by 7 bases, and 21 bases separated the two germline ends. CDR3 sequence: CASHLSGLGGNEQFF. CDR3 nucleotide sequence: TGTGCCAGCCACCTCTCGGGACTTGGTGGAAATGAGCAGTTCTTC.

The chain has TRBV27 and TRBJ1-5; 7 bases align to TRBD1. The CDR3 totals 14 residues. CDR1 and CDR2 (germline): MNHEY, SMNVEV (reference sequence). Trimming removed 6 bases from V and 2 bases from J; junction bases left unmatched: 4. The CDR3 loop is CASSRGQGNQPQHF. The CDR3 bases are TGTGCCAGCAGCCGAGGACAGGGCAATCAGCCCCAGCATTTT.

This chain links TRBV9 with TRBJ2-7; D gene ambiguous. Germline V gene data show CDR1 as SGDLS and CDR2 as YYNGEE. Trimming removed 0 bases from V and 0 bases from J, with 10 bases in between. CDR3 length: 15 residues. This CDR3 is CASSVGSKSSYEQYF. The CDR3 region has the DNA TGTGCCAGCAGCGTAGGGTCCAAGAGCTCCTACGAGCAGTACTTC.

Here the CDR3 reads CASSPGGRDIRYEKLFF. The CDR3 bases are TGTGCCAGCAGCCCCGGCGGGCGCGACATTCGATATGAAAAACTGTTTTTT. The chain has TRBV5-4 and TRBJ1-4; D not resolved. V gave up 4 bases and J gave up 6 bases, with 22 bases separating them. CDR1 and CDR2 (germline): SGHNT, YYREEE (reference sequence). The length of the CDR3 is 17 residues. The full variable domain, in which reference TRBV5-4 and TRBJ1-4 provide the parts outside the CDR3, is ETGVTQSPTHLIKTRGQQVTLRCSSQSGHNTVSWYQQALGQGPQFIFQYYREEENGRGNFPPRFSGLQFPNYSSELNVNALELDDSALYLCASSPGGRDIRYEKLFFGSGTQLSVL.

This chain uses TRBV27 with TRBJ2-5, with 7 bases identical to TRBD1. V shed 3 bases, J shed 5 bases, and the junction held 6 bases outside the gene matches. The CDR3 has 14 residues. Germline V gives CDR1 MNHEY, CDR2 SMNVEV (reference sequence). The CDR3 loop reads CASSLTGFWETQYF. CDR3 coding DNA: TGTGCCAGCAGTTTGACAGGGTTCTGGGAGACCCAGTACTTC.

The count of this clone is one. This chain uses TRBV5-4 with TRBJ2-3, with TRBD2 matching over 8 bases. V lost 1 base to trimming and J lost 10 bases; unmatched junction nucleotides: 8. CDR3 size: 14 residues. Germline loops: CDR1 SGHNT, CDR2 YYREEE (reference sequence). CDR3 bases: TGTGCCAGCAGCTTGCGGGGGGGGAGGGGATCGCAGTATTTT. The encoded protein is CASSLRGGRGSQYF.

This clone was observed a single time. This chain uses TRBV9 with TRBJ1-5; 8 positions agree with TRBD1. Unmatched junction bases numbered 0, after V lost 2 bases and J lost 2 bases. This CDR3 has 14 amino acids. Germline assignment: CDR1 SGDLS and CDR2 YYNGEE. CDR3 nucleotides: TGTGCCAGCAGCGTGACAGGGGGCAATCAGCCCCAGCATTTT. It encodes CASSVTGGNQPQHF. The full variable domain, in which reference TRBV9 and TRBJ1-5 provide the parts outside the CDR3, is DSGVTQTPKHLITATGQRVTLRCSPRSGDLSVYWYQQSLDQGLQFLIQYYNGEERAKGNILERFSAQQFPDLHSELNLSSLELGDSALYFCASSVTGGNQPQHFGDGTRLSIL.

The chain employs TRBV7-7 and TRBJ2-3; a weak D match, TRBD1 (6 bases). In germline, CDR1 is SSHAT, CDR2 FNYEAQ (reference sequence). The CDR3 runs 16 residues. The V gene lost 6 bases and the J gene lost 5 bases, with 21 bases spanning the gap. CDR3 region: CASSAGSGDLRDTQYF. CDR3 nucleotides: TGTGCCAGCAGTGCTGGGTCAGGGGATTTACGAGATACGCAGTATTTT.

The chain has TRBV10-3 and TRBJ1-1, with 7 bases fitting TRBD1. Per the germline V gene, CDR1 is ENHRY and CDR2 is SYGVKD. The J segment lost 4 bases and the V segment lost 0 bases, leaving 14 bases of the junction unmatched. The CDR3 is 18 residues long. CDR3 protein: CAISESPGGTGPGTEAFF. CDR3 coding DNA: TGTGCCATCAGTGAGTCACCAGGGGGTACGGGACCGGGCACTGAAGCTTTCTTT.

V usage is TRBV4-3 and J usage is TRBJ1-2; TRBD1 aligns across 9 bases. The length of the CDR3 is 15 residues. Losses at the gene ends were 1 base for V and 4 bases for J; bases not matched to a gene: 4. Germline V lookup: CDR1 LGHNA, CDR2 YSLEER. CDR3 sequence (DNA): TGCGCCAGCAGCCAAGGGACAGGGGTTAGCTATGGCTACACCTTC. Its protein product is CASSQGTGVSYGYTF.

The CDR3 DNA reads TGCGCCAGCAGCCGCCTACTAGGTAGCGATGAGCAGTTCTTC. Translated: CASSRLLGSDEQFF. V is TRBV4-3 and J is TRBJ2-1, with D perhaps TRBD2 (5 bases). CDR3 length: 14 residues. The ends were cut back, 4 bases at V and 8 bases at J, with 15 bases in the middle. Germline CDR1 reads LGHNA; CDR2 reads YSLEER.

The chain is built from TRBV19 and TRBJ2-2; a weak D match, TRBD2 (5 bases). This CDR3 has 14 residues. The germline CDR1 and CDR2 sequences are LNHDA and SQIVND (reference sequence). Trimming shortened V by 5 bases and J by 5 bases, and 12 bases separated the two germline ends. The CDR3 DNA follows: TGTGCCAGTAGTGCATCTGGGAGAACCGGGGAGCTGTTTTTT. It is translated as CASSASGRTGELFF.

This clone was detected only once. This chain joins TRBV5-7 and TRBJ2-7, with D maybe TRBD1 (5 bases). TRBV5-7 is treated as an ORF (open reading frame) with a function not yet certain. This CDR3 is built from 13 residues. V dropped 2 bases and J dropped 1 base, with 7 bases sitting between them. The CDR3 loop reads CASSFRQSYEQYF. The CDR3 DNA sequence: TGTGCCAGCAGCTTTAGACAGTCCTACGAGCAGTACTTC.

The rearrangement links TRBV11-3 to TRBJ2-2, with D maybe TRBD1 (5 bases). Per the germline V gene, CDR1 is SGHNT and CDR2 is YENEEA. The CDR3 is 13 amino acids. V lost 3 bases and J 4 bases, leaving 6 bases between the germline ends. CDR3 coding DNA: TGTGCCAGCAGCTTCAGGGCCACCGGGGAGCTGTTTTTT. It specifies CASSFRATGELFF. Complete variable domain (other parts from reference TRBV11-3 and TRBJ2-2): EAGVVQSPRYKIIEKKQPVAFWCNPISGHNTLYWYLQNLGQGPELLIRYENEEAVDDSQLPKDRFSAERLKGVDSTLKIQPAELGDSAVYLCASSFRATGELFFGEGSRLTVL.

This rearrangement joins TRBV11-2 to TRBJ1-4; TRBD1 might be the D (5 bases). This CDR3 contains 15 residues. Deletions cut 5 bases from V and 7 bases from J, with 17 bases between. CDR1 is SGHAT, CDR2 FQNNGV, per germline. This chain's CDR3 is CASSRSGGQGEKLFF. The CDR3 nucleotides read TGTGCCAGCAGCCGCAGCGGGGGTCAGGGTGAAAAACTGTTTTTT.

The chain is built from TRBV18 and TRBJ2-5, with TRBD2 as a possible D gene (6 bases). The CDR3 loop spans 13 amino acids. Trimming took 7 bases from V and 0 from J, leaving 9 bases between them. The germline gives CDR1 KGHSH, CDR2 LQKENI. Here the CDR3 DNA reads TGTGCCAGCTTACCTAGCGACCAAGAGACCCAGTACTTC. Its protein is CASLPSDQETQYF.

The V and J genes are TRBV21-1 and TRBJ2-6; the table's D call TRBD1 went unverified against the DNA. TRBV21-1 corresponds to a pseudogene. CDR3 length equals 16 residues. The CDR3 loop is CASSKGQLTGANVLTF. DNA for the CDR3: TGTGCCAGCAGCAAAGGACAGTTAACTGGGGCCAACGTCCTGACTTTC.

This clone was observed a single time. Here the CDR3 DNA reads TGTGCCAGCTCCCTTCGCGGTTACTCCTACAATGAGCAGTTCTTC. Translating gives CASSLRGYSYNEQFF. The chain uses TRBV9 and TRBJ2-1, with no clear D. V was trimmed by 7 bases and J by 0 bases, leaving 14 bases between them. The CDR3 contains 15 residues. CDR1 SGDLS and CDR2 YYNGEE come from the germline V gene.

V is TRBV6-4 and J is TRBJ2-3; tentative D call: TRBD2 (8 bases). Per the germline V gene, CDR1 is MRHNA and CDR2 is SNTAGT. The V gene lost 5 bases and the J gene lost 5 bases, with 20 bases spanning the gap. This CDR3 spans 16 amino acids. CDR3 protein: CASSKQGTRGLDTQYF. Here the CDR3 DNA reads TGTGCCAGCAGTAAACAGGGGACTAGGGGCCTAGATACGCAGTATTTT.

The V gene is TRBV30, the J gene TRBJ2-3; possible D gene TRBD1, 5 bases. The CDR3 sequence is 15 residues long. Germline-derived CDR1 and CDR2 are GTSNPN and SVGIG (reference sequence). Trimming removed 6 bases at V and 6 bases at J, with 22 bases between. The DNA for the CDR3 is TGTGCCTGTACCTGGGGCCTCCGTCCGCCCGATACGCAGTATTTT. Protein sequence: CACTWGLRPPDTQYF.

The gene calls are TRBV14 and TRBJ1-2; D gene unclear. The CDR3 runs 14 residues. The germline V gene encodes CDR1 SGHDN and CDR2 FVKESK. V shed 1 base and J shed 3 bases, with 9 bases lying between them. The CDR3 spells CASSQGSSDYGYTF. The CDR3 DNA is TGTGCCAGCAGCCAAGGTTCCTCAGACTATGGCTACACCTTC.

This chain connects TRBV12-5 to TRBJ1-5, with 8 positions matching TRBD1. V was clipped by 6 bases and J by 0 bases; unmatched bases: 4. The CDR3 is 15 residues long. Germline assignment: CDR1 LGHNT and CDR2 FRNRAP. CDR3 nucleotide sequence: TGTGCTAGTGGGGGACAGGATTATAGCAATCAGCCCCAGCATTTT. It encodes CASGGQDYSNQPQHF.